The rows below give T cell receptor beta chains drawn from one sample of a study of cytomegalovirus exposure and HLA in healthy donors. Some clones are missing from TCRdb's copy, which holds only in-frame ones; the method was immunoSEQ multiplex PCR. The table has tens of thousands of clones, around 96% seen once. Specimen: PBMCs. The receptors come from a man between 18 and 29 years old in good health and CMV-seropositive. The CDR3 runs from the conserved cysteine through the conserved F or W. D genes are given only for firm matches. Expanded clones are given a class, and other clones once, few, many or no size at all.

V gene	clone size	D gene	J gene	CDR3 protein	CDR3 DNA
TRBV27	-	TRBD2	TRBJ2-3	CASIGRLAGTDTQYF	TGTGCCAGCATAGGGCGCCTAGCGGGCACAGATACGCAGTATTTT
TRBV5-1	-	-	TRBJ2-2	CASSLGPRQAAPGELFF	TGCGCCAGCAGCTTGGGCCCCCGACAGGCCGCCCCCGGGGAGCTGTTTTTT
TRBV7-3	-	-	TRBJ1-1	CASSSLGTSPEAFF	TGTGCCAGCAGCTCCTTGGGGACATCGCCTGAAGCTTTCTTT
TRBV7-6	-	TRBD1	TRBJ2-5	CASTIYSGTGSSQETQYF	TGTGCCAGCACCATATACTCCGGGACAGGGTCATCTCAAGAGACCCAGTACTTC
TRBV6-1	-	-	TRBJ2-7	CASSELEGYYEQYF	TGTGCCAGCAGTGAATTGGAGGGCTACTACGAGCAGTACTTC
TRBV15	-	-	TRBJ2-3	CATSRPLGPTSTDTQYF	TGTGCCACCAGCAGGCCCTTGGGGCCCACTAGCACAGATACGCAGTATTTT
TRBV19	-	TRBD1	TRBJ2-6	CASSITVGGVFSGANVLTF	TGTGCCAGTAGTATAACAGTAGGGGGCGTTTTCTCTGGGGCCAACGTCCTGACTTTC
TRBV7-2	-	TRBD2	TRBJ2-5	CASSLGLAKETQYF	TGTGCCAGCAGCTTAGGACTAGCTAAAGAGACCCAGTACTTC
TRBV15	-	TRBD2	TRBJ2-5	CATSRDFGTSGQETQYF	TGTGCCACCAGCAGAGACTTCGGGACTAGCGGACAAGAGACCCAGTACTTC
TRBV19	-	-	TRBJ2-7	CASSNSEGYEQYF	TGTGCCAGTAGTAATTCGGAGGGCTACGAGCAGTACTTC
TRBV19	-	TRBD2	TRBJ2-7	CASSIRLAAYYEQYF	TGTGCCAGTAGTATCCGGCTAGCGGCTTACTACGAGCAGTACTTC
TRBV18	-	TRBD1	TRBJ2-7	CASSPLEGTGLYEQYF	TGTGCCAGCTCCCCCCTTGAGGGGACAGGGCTATACGAGCAGTACTTC
TRBV11-1	-	-	TRBJ1-2	CASSLGPDRVDGYTF	TGTGCCAGCAGCTTAGGCCCGGACAGAGTGGATGGCTACACCTTC
TRBV10-3	-	-	TRBJ1-1	CAISESGGRGLNTEAFF	TGTGCCATCAGTGAGTCCGGGGGGCGAGGACTCAACACTGAAGCTTTCTTT
TRBV6-4	-	TRBD2	TRBJ2-1	CASSDPETSGSPYNEQFF	TGTGCCAGCAGTGACCCAGAAACTAGCGGGAGCCCCTACAATGAGCAGTTCTTC
TRBV6-6	-	TRBD2	TRBJ2-1	CASSPRSGKTWDEQFF	TGTGCCAGCAGTCCCCGTAGCGGGAAGACTTGGGATGAGCAGTTCTTC
TRBV28	-	TRBD2	TRBJ2-1	CASKSERGYGYNEQFF	TGTGCCAGCAAATCTGAGCGGGGTTACGGCTACAATGAGCAGTTCTTC
TRBV30	once	-	TRBJ1-3	CAGGGGRRSGNTIYF	TGTGCCGGGGGCGGGGGACGGCGCTCTGGAAACACCATATATTTT
TRBV7-3	-	TRBD2	TRBJ2-1	CASSRTSGGAGEQFF	TGTGCCAGCAGCCGCACTAGCGGGGGGGCTGGTGAGCAGTTCTTC
TRBV19	-	-	TRBJ2-7	CASSIGDSYEQYF	TGTGCCAGTAGTATTGGAGACAGCTACGAGCAGTACTTC
TRBV9	-	TRBD1	TRBJ1-4	CASSGGDRGNEKLFF	TGTGCCAGCAGCGGGGGGGACAGGGGTAATGAAAAACTGTTTTTT
TRBV10-2	-	TRBD2	TRBJ2-1	CASSTPLTPRTSGDYNEQFF	TGCGCCAGCAGTACCCCTTTAACCCCGCGGACTAGCGGGGACTACAATGAGCAGTTCTTC
TRBV6-5	-	TRBD2	TRBJ2-1	CASHGLAAPGEQFF	TGTGCCAGCCATGGACTAGCGGCCCCAGGGGAGCAGTTCTTC
TRBV6-1	-	-	TRBJ1-4	CASSGGSTNEKLFF	TGTGCCAGCAGCGGGGGGTCAACTAATGAAAAACTGTTTTTT